The sequence of this TCR beta chain was determined in a study of response to subunit inactivated influenza vaccine. Study-level results: There was a suggestion from the authors that each seasonal influenza vaccination recruits few new T cells.

MiXCR was run by TCRdb on the RT-PCR reads, yielding one entry per CDR3 protein. The sample holds about 520,000 distinct CDR3 sequences, approximately 7.3% seen once. Per germline, CDR1 SQVTM and CDR2 ANQGSEA. J gave up 4 bases and V 8 bases, and 10 bases lay outside the gene matches. The CDR3 length is 14 residues. At least ten counts were recorded for this clonotype. Its antigen is currently unknown. The chain recombines TRBV29-1 with TRBJ2-3; the match to TRBD1 covers 9 bases. The sequence derives from a man between 50 and 70 years old who received an inactivated influenza vaccine. The sequencing used PBMCs from blood, collected approximately 25 months after vaccination. This CDR3 reads CSHGTGGLSDTQYF. Here the CDR3 DNA reads TGCAGCCACGGAACAGGGGGCTTATCAGATACGCAGTATTTT.